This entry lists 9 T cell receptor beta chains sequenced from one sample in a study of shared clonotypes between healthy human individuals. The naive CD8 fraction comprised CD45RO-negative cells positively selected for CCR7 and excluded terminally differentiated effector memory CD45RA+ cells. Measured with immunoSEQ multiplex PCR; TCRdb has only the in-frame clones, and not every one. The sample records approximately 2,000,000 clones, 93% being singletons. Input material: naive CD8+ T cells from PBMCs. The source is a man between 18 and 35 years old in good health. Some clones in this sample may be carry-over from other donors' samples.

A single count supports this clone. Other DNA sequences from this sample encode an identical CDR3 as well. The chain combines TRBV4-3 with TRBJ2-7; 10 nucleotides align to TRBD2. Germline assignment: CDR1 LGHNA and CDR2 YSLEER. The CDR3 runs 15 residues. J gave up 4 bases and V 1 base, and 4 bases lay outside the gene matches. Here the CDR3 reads CASSQGTSGLYEQYF. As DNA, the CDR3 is TGCGCCAGCAGCCAAGGGACTAGCGGTCTATACGAGCAGTACTTC.

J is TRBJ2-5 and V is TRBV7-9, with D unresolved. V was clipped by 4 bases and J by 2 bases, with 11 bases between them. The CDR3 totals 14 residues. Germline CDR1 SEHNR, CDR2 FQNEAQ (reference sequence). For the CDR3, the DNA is TGTGCCAGCAGCTCTCAGGAGATACAAGAGACCCAGTACTTC. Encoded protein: CASSSQEIQETQYF.

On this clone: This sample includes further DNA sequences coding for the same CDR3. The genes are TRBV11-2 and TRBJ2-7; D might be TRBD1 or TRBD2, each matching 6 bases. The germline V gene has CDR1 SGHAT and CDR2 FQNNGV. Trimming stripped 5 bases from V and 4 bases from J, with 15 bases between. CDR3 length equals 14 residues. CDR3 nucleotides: TGTGCCAGCAGCCCACGAGGGGGGTCTTACGAGCAGTACTTC. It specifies CASSPRGGSYEQYF. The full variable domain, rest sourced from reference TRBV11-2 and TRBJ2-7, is EAGVAQSPRYKIIEKRQSVAFWCNPISGHATLYWYQQILGQGPKLLIQFQNNGVVDDSQLPKDRFSAERLKGVDSTLKIQPAKLEDSAVYLCASSPRGGSYEQYFGPGTRLTVT.

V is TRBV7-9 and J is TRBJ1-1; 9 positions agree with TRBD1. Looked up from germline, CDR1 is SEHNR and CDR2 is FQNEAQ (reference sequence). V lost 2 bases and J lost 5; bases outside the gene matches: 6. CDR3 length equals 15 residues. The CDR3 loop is CASSLTYRGQTEAFF. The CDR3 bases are TGTGCCAGCAGCTTAACATACAGGGGGCAAACTGAAGCTTTCTTT. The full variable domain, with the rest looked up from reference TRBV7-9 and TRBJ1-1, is DTGVSQNPRHKITKRGQNVTFRCDPISEHNRLYWYRQTLGQGPEFLTYFQNEAQLEKSRLLSDRFSAERPKGSFSTLEIQRTEQGDSAMYLCASSLTYRGQTEAFFGQGTRLTVV.

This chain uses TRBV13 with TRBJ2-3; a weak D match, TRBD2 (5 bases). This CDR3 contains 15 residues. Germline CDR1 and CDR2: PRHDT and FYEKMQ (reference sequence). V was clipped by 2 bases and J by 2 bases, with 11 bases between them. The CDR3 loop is CASSLSEGDTDTQYF. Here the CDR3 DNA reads TGTGCCAGCAGCTTATCAGAGGGCGACACAGATACGCAGTATTTT.

The CDR3 spells CASTTGGNEQFF. CDR3 in DNA: TGTGCCAGCACCACGGGTGGGAATGAGCAGTTCTTC. This chain joins TRBV6-5 and TRBJ2-1; D remains unclear. The CDR3 extends over 12 amino acids. The V and J ends lost 7 bases and 7 bases respectively, with 11 bases between them. CDR1 is MNHEY, CDR2 SVGAGI, per germline.

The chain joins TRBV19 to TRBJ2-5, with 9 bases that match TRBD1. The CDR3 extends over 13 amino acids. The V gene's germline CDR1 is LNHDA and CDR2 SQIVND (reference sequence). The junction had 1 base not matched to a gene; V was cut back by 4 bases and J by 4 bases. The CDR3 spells CASSNRGRETQYF. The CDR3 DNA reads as TGTGCCAGTAGTAACAGGGGGCGAGAGACCCAGTACTTC.

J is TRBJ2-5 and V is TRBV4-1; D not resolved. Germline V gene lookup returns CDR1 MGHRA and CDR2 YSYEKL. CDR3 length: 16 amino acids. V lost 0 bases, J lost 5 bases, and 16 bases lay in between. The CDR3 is CASSQDSPVVRETQYF. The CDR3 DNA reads TGCGCCAGCAGCCAAGATTCCCCCGTTGTGCGGGAGACCCAGTACTTC.

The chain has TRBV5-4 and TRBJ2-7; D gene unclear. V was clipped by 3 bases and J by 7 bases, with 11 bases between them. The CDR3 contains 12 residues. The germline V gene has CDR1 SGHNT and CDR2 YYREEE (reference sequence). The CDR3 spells CASSSSVGEQYF. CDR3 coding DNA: TGTGCCAGCAGCTCGTCCGTGGGTGAGCAGTACTTC.